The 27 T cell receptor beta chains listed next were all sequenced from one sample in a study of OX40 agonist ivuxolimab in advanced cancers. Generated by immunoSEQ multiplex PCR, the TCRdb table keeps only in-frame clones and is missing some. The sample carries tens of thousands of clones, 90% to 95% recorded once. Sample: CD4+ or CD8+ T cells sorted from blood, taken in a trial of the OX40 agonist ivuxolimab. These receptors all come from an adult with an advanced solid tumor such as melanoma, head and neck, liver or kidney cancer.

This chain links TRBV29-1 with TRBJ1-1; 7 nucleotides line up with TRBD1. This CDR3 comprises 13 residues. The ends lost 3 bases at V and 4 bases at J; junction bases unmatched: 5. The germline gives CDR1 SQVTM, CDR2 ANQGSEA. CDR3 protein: CSVDEGASTEAFF. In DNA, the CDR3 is TGCAGCGTTGACGAGGGGGCGAGCACTGAAGCTTTCTTT. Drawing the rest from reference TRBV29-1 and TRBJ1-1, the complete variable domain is SAVISQKPSRDICQRGTSLTIQCQVDSQVTMMFWYRQQPGQSLTLIATANQGSEATYESGFVIDKFPISRPNLTFSTLTVSNMSPEDSSIYLCSVDEGASTEAFFGQGTRLTVV.

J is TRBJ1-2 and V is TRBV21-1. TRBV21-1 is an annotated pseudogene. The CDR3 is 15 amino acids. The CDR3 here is CASSKGPWRDYGYTF. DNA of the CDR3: TGTGCCAGCAGCAAGGGCCCCTGGCGGGACTATGGCTACACCTTC.

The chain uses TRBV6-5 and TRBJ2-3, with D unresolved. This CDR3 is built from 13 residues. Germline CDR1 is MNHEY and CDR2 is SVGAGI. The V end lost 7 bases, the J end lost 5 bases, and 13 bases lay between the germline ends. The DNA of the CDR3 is TGTGCCAGCAACAAGATTGTAGGAGATACGCAGTATTTT. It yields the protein CASNKIVGDTQYF.

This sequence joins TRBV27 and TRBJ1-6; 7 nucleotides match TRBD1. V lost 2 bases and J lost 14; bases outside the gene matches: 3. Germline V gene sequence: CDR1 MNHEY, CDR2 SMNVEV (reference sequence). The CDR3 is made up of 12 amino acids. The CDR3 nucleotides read TGTGCCAGCAGTTTAACAGGGGTTTCCCTCCACTTT. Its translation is CASSLTGVSLHF.

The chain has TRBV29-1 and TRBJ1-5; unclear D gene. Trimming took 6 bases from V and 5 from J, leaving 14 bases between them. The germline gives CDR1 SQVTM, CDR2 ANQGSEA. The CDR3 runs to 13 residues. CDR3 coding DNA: TGCAGCGTCAAAGAGGACCCCTATCAGCCCCAGCATTTT. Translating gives CSVKEDPYQPQHF.

The CDR3 loop reads CASSLAKSGGGTDTQYF. For the CDR3, the DNA is TGTGCCAGCAGCTTAGCGAAGAGCGGGGGGGGCACAGATACGCAGTATTTT. V is TRBV7-2 and J is TRBJ2-3; 10 positions agree with TRBD2. There are 17 residues in the CDR3. V trimming: 0 bases; J trimming: 1 base; junction bases outside the gene matches: 4. In germline, CDR1 is SGHTA, CDR2 FQGNSA.

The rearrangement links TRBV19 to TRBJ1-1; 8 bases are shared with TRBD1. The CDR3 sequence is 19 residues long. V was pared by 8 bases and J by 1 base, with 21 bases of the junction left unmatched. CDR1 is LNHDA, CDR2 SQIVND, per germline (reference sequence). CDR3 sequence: CASSGDRGMAEKWNTEAFF. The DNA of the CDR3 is TGTGCCAGTTCAGGAGACAGGGGAATGGCCGAAAAGTGGAACACTGAAGCTTTCTTT. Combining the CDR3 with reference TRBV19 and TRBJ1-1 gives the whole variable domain DGGITQSPKYLFRKEGQNVTLSCEQNLNHDAMYWYRQDPGQGLRLIYYSQIVNDFQKGDIAEGYSVSREKKESFPLTVTSAQKNPTAFYLCASSGDRGMAEKWNTEAFFGQGTRLTVV.

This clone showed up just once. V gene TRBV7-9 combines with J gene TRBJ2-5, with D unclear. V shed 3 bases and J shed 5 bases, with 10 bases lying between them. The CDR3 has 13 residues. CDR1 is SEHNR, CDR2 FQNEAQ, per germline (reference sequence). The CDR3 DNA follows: TGTGCCAGCAGCTTTATTGGGTCGGAGACCCAGTACTTC. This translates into CASSFIGSETQYF.

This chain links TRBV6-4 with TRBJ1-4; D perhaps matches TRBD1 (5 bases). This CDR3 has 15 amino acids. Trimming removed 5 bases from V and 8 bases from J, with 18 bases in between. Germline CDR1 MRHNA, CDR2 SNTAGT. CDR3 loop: CASSQRDGFREKLFF. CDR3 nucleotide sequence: TGTGCCAGCAGTCAAAGGGACGGGTTTCGAGAAAAACTGTTTTTT.

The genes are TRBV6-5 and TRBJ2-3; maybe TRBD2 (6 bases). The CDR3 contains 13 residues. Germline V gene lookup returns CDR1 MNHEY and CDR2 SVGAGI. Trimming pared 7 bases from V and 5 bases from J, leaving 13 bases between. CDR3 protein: CASNQRGGDTQYF. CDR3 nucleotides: TGTGCCAGCAACCAGAGGGGAGGAGATACGCAGTATTTT.

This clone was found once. CDR3 coding DNA: TGTGCCAGTACCTCCCCACTGGGGGGGCGGGACACCGGGGAGCTGTTTTTT. The encoded protein is CASTSPLGGRDTGELFF. This sequence joins TRBV19 and TRBJ2-2, with a tentative D call TRBD2 (7 bases). This CDR3 has 17 amino acids. The V and J ends lost 7 bases and 3 bases respectively, with 21 bases between them. Germline loops: CDR1 LNHDA, CDR2 SQIVND (reference sequence).

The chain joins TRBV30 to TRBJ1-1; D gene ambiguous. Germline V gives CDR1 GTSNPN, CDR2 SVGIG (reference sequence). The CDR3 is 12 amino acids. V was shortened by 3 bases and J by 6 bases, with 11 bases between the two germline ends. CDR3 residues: CAWRPPGAEAFF. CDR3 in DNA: TGTGCCTGGAGGCCCCCTGGGGCTGAAGCTTTCTTT. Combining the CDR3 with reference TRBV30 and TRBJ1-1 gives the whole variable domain SQTIHQWPATLVQPVGSPLSLECTVEGTSNPNLYWYRQAAGRGLQLLFYSVGIGQISSEVPQNLSASRPQDRQFILSSKKLLLSDSGFYLCAWRPPGAEAFFGQGTRLTVV.

The CDR3 here is CASSRDSAYEQYF. DNA of the CDR3: TGCGCCAGCAGCCGGGACAGTGCCTACGAGCAGTACTTC. The rearrangement joins TRBV5-1 to TRBJ2-7; 7 bases are a match to TRBD1. The V gene's germline CDR1 is SGHRS and CDR2 YFSETQ. The CDR3 has 13 residues. The V gene end was trimmed by 4 bases and the J gene end by 2 bases; junction bases not matched to a gene: 3.

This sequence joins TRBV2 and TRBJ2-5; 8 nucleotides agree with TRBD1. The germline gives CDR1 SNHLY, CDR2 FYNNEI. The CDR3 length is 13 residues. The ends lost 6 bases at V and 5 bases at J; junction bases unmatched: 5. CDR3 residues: CASSQGALETQYF. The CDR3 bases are TGTGCCAGCAGCCAGGGGGCGTTGGAGACCCAGTACTTC.

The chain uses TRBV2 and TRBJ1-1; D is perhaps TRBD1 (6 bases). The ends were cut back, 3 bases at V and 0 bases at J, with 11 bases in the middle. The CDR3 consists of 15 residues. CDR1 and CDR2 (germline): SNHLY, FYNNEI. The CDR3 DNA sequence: TGTGCCAGCAGTGATCTGGGGGCGGTGAACACTGAAGCTTTCTTT. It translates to CASSDLGAVNTEAFF.

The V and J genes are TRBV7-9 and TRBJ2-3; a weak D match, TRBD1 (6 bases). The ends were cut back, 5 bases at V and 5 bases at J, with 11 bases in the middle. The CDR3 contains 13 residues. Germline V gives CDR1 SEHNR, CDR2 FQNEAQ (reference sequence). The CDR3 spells CASSDRDKDTQYF. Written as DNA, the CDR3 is TGTGCCAGCAGCGATCGGGACAAAGATACGCAGTATTTT.

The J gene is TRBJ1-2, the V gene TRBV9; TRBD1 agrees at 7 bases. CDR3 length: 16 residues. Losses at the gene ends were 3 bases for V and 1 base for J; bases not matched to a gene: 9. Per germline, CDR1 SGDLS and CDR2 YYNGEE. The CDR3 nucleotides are TGTGCCAGCAGCGGATCGACAGGGAACAGTAACTATGGCTACACCTTC. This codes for CASSGSTGNSNYGYTF.

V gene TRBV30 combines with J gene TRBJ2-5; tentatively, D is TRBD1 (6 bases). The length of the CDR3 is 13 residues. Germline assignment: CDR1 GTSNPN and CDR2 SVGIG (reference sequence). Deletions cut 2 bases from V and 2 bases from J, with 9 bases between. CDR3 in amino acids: CAWSRGGQETQYF. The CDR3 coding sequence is TGTGCCTGGAGTAGAGGGGGTCAAGAGACCCAGTACTTC. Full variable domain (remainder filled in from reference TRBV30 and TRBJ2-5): SQTIHQWPATLVQPVGSPLSLECTVEGTSNPNLYWYRQAAGRGLQLLFYSVGIGQISSEVPQNLSASRPQDRQFILSSKKLLLSDSGFYLCAWSRGGQETQYFGPGTRLLVL.

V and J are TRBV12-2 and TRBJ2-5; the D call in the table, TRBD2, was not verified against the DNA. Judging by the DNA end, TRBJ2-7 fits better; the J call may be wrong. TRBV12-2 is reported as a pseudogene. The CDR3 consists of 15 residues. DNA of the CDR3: TGTGCAAGTCGCTTAGGTCCTGGGACTGTCTACGAGCAGTACTTC. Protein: CASRLGPGTVYEQYF.

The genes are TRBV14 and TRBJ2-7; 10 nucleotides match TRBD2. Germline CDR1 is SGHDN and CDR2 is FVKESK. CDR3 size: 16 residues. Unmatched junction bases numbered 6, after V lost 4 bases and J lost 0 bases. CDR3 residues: CASSRPGTSASYEQYF. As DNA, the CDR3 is TGTGCCAGCAGCCGTCCCGGGACTAGCGCCTCCTACGAGCAGTACTTC.

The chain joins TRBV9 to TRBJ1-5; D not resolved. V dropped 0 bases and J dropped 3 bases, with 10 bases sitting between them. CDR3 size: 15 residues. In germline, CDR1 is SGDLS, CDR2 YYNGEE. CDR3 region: CASSVGSQDNQPQHF. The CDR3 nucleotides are TGTGCCAGCAGCGTAGGGTCCCAGGACAATCAGCCCCAGCATTTT.

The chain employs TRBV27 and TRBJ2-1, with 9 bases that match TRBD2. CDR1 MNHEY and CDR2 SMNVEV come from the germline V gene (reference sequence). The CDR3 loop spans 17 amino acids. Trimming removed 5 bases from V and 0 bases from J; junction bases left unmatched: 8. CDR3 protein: CASSTLQGLASYNEQFF. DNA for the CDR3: TGTGCCAGCAGTACACTCCAGGGACTAGCCTCCTACAATGAGCAGTTCTTC.

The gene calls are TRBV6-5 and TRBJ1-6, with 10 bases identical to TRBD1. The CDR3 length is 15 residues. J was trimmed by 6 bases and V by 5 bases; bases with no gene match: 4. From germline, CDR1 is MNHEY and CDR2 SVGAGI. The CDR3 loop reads CASSPGDRGNSPLHF. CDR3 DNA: TGTGCCAGCAGTCCCGGGGACAGGGGTAATTCACCCCTCCACTTT.

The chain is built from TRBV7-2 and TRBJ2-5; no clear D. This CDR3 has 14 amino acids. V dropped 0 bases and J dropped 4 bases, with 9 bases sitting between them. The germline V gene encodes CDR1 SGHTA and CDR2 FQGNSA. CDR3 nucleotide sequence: TGTGCCAGCAGCTTAGCACGCTTCGGAGAGACCCAGTACTTC. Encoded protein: CASSLARFGETQYF. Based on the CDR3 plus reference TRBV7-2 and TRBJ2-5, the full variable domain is GAGVSQSPSNKVTEKGKDVELRCDPISGHTALYWYRQSLGQGLEFLIYFQGNSAPDKSGLPSDRFSAERTGGSVSTLTIQRTQQEDSAVYLCASSLARFGETQYFGPGTRLLVL.

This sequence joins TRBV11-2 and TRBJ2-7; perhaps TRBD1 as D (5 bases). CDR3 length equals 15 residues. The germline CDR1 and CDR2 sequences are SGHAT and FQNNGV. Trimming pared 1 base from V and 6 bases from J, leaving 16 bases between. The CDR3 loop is CASSLGGRPQGEQYF. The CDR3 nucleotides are TGTGCCAGCAGCTTAGGGGGCAGACCGCAGGGCGAGCAGTACTTC.

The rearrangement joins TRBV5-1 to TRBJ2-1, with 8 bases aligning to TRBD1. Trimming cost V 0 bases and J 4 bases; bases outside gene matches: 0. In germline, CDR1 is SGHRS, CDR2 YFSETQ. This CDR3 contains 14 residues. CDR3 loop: CASSLGTGYNEQFF. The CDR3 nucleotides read TGCGCCAGCAGCTTGGGGACAGGGTACAATGAGCAGTTCTTC.

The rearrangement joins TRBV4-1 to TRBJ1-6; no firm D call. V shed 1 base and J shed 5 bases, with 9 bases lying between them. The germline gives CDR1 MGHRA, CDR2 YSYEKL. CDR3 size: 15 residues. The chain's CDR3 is CASSQGSQDNSPLHF. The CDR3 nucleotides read TGCGCCAGCAGCCAAGGTTCGCAGGATAATTCACCCCTCCACTTT.